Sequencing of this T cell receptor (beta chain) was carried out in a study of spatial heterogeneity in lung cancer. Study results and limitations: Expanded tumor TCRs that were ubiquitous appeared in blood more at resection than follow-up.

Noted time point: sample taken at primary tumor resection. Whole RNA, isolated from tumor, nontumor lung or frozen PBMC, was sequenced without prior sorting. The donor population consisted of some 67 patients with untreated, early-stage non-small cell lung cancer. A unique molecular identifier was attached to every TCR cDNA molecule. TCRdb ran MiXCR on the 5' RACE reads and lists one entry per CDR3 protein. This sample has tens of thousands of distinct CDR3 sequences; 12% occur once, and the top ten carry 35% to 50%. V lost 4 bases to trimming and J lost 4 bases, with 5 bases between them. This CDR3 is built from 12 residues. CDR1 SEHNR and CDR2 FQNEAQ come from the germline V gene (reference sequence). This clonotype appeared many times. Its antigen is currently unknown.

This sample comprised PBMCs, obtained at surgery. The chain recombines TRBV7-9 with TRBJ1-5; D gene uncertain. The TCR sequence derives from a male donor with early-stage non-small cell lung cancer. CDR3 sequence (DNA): TGTGCCAGCAGCTCAACAAATCAGCCCCAGCATTTT. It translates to CASSSTNQPQHF.